This TCR beta chain appears in the sequencing data of a study of long-term antiretroviral therapy in people with HIV (dated by TCRdb to the early 2020s). The study in broad terms: The earliest samples were collected about a decade before the 2015 WHO recommendation for immediate ART, when ART was typically delayed until CD4 counts fell. Whether ART initiation and durable HIV suppression were associated with changes in peripheral blood TRB repertoire composition and diversity was tested in a retrospective serial study. From 25 to 30 adults with confirmed HIV infection, the cohort provided 150 to 200 cryopreserved PBMC samples, gathered serially across a mean of approximately six years (range 1-12). Among the 25 to 30 participants with HIV, eleven to twelve were female. No cross-contamination during QIAcube processing was shown when test extractions of a monoclonal T-cell line were performed alongside about 33 polyclonal samples. Overall study results and their limits: The samples span the years 2004 to 2017, and the ART regimens used at that time may not be as effective as current regimens. CDR3 length ranges in HIV repertoires were narrower than in controls, and network structure suggested an antigen-experienced repertoire with only a slight naive shift after ART. The repertoire was dominated across all time points by expanded TRB clones identified before ART initiation, although this dominance was seen to fluctuate and to decrease in many PLHIV after ART. A significant increase in TRB diversity was found to be associated with ART initiation, although TRB diversity was observed to remain significantly below that of transplant donor controls even after long-term ART. Since PBMC availability was limited, sequencing covered only the TCR beta chain, with no alpha chain pairing. Inferences about post-ART repertoire changes were limited because no data were available on ART adherence, viral resistance or therapy changes. Because pre-ART samples had limited cell numbers, profiling was done on unsorted PBMC rather than on sorted CD4+ and CD8+ T cells.

V loses 4 bases at its end and J loses 4 bases; junction bases beyond the gene matches: 5. The germline V gene provides CDR1 LGHNA and CDR2 YSLEER. There are 15 amino acids in the CDR3, from cysteine to phenylalanine inclusive. Only the CDR3 portion is preserved as DNA: 45 bases, with reading frame beginning at the first base. Participants were included only if at least one PBMC sample before ART initiation and at least two post-ART samples were available. Treatment was received in the United States of America by all participants with HIV. Before DNA extraction, cryopreserved samples of about 0.95-10 million PBMC were thawed and washed. At the time of the earliest PBMC sample, participants with HIV were aged between roughly 20 and 60 years. PBMC samples from each participant spanned 1-4 timepoints before ART initiation and 2-8 timepoints after ART initiation, with a median of 7 samples. For every participant, serial HIV viral load, CD4+ T-cell count, ART history and demographic data were obtained. Using a Qiagen kit on a QIAcube, genomic DNA was extracted from unsorted PBMC, with samples processed in batches of 12.

Sequencing of the TRB variable region was done with the immunoSEQ hsTCRB v3.0 assay at survey level resolution. The target sequencing depth for TRB was about 35,000-50,000 T-cell genomes per sample. TRB libraries were pooled and sequenced on an Illumina MiSeq using a v3 150-cycle kit. The authors' analysis ran thus. Repertoire analysis was performed in R inside a reproducible Nextflow workflow that covered QC, data transformation and analysis. Custom analyses were implemented in LymphoSeq2, an R package for AIRR-Seq data exploration. A few samples yielding fewer than 5000 total TRB sequences were excluded, leaving 188 analyzed HIV repertoires. Among the 170 to 200 HIV repertoires that were kept, 59 were collected before ART initiation and around 130 were collected after ART initiation. Each repertoire was downsampled to 5000 TRB nucleotide sequences, and summary statistics were averaged across 100 downsampling iterations. Only TRB sequences with CDR3 regions of at least seven amino acids were retained for analysis. A Shannon entropy-derived clonality score and the Gini coefficient were used to measure diversity. In the repertoire networks, any two of the top 5000 CDR3 amino acid sequences were linked whenever the two sequences differed by an edit distance of one. For TRB CDR3 amino acid sequences, antigen specificity groups and MHC restriction were predicted with GLIPH2. To flag known associations with CMV, EBV, HIV or tissue antigens, CDR3 amino acid sequences were compared against VDJdb and McPAS-TCR. Pre-ART, post-ART and control groups were compared with Wilcoxon signed-rank tests and Holm-Bonferroni correction. This immuneACCESS table, as held by TCRdb, lists in-frame sequences with V and J called but not all clones. Of the missing ones, under half trace to an unresolved V gene in checked studies; the others have no known cause. V and J calls and clone size follow that table, whereas D and trimming were derived from the DNA. This sample holds approximately 32,000 clones; 83% were observed only once. The ten most abundant clones make up roughly 7.9% of the sample.

This clone was counted once. Its specific antigen is unknown. No base quality values were provided; no much bigger clone lies one nucleotide off. The sequencing here drew on unsorted PBMCs, taken 0.4 years before starting antiretroviral therapy. The receptor's source is a man between 18 and 35 years old with HIV. The chain employs TRBV4-3 and TRBJ1-2; the junction holds 11 bases that match TRBD1. The DNA sequence is TGCGCCAGCAGCCGGACAGGGGGCGCGAGCTATGGCTACACCTTC. This codes for CASSRTGGASYGYTF.